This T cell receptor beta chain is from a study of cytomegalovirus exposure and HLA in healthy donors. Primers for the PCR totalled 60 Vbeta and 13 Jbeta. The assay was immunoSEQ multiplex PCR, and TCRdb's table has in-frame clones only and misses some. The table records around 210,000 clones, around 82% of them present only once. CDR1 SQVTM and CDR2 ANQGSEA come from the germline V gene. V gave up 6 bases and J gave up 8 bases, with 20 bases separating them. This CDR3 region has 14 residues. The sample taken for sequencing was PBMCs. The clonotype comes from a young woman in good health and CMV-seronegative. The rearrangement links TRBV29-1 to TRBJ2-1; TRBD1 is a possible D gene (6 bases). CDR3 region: CSVGRLLQGHEQFF. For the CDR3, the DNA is TGCAGCGTCGGACGCTTATTACAGGGACATGAGCAGTTCTTC.